This TCR beta chain was sequenced for a study of blood T cells in healthy people across ages. Whole-study results and caveats: In long-lived donors, naive CD4+ cell counts and diversity exceeded those of aged donors.

This CDR3 is built from 13 residues. CDR1 and CDR2 (germline): SNHLY, FYNNEI. With 8 bases removed from V and 8 bases from J, the gap between germline ends came to 16 bases. It was with a sample-barcoded 5' primer and a J-beta primer mix that a second PCR of roughly 7 to 12 cycles was run. TCRdb itself ran the 5' RACE reads through MiXCR, one entry per CDR3 protein. This table has approximately 850,000 distinct CDR3 sequences, 55% to 75% appearing once. In the case of this clonotype: The antigen remains undetermined.

The chain has TRBV2 and TRBJ2-1, with unresolved D. The clonotype was recovered from a man between 25 and 39 years old in good health. Sequencing was done on a sample of blood. As DNA, the CDR3 is TGTGCCAGCCTTAAGGAGTATTCGGATGAGCAGTTCTTC. It yields the protein CASLKEYSDEQFF.